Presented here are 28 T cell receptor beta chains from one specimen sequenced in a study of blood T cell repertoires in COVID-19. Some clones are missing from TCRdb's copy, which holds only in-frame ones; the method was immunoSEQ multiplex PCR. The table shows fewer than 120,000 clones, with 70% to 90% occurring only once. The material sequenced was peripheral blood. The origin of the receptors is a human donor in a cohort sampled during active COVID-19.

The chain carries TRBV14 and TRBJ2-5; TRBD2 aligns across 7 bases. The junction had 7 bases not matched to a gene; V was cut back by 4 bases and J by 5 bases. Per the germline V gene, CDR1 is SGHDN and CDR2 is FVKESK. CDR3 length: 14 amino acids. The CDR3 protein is CASSPGRVVETQYF. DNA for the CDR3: TGTGCCAGCAGCCCAGGGAGGGTTGTCGAGACCCAGTACTTC.

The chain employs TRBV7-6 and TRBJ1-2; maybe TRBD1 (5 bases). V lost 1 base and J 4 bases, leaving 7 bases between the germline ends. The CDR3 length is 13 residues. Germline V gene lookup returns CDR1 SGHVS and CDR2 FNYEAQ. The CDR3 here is CASSLGGVYGYTF. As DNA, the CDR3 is TGTGCCAGCAGCTTAGGGGGGGTCTATGGCTACACCTTC.

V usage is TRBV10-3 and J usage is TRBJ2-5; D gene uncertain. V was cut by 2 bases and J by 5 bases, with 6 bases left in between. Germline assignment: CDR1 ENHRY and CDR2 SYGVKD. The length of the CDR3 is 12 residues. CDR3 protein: CAISEEQETQYF. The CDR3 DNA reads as TGTGCCATCAGTGAGGAACAGGAGACCCAGTACTTC.

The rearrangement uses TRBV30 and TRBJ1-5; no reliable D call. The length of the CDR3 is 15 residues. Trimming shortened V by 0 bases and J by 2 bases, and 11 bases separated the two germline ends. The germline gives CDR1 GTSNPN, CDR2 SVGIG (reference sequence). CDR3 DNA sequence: TGTGCCTGGAGTGTAGACTTCGGGGGCAATCAGCCCCAGCATTTT. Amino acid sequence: CAWSVDFGGNQPQHF.

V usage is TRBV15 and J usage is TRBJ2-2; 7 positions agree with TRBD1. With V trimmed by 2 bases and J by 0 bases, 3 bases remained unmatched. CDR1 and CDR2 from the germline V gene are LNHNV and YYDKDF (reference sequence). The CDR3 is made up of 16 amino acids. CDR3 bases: TGTGCCACCAGCAGACCGGGACAGTCGAACACCGGGGAGCTGTTTTTT. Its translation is CATSRPGQSNTGELFF.

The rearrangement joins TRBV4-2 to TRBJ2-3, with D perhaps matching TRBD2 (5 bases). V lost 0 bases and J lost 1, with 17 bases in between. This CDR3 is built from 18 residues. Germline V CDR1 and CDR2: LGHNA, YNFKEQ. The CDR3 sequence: CASSQDRLTTTGTDTQYF. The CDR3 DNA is TGTGCCAGCAGCCAAGATCGATTAACGACTACGGGCACAGATACGCAGTATTTT.

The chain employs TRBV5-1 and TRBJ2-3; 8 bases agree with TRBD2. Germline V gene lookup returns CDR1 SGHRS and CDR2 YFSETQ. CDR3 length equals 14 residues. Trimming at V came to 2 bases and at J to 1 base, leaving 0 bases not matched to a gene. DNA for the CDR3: TGCGCCAGCAGCTTAGCGGGGGGCACAGATACGCAGTATTTT. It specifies CASSLAGGTDTQYF.

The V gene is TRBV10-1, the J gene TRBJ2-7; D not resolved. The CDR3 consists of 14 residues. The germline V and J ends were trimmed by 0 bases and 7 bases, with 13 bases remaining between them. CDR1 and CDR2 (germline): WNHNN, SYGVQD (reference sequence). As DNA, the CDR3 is TGCGCCAGCAGTGAGTCGAAGAGCCCTTGGGAGCAGTACTTC. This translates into CASSESKSPWEQYF.

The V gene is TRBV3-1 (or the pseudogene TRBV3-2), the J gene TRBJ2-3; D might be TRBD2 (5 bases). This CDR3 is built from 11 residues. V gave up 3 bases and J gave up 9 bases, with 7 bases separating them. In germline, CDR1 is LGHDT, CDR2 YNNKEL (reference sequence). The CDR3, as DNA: TGTGCCAGCAGCCAGACTACCACGCAGTATTTT. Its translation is CASSQTTTQYF.

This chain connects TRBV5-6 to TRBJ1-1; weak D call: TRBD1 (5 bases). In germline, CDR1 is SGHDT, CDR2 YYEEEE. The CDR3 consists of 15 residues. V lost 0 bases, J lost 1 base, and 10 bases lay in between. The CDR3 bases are TGTGCCAGCAGCTTGGCTAGGGGTAAGAACACTGAAGCTTTCTTT. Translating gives CASSLARGKNTEAFF.

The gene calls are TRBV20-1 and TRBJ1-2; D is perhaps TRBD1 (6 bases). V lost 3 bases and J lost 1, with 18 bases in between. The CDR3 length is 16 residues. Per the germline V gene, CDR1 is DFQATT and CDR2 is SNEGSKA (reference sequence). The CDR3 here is CSASQAGDTDNYGYTF. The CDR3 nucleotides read TGCAGTGCTAGTCAAGCTGGGGACACTGATAACTATGGCTACACCTTC.

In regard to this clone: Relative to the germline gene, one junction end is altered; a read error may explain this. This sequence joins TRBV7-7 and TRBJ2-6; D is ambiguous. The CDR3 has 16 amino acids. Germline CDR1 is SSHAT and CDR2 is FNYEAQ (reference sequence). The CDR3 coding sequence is TGTGCTAGCAGCCCCCTGATTAGCTCTGGGGCCAACGTCCTGACTTTC. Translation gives CASSPLISSGANVLTF. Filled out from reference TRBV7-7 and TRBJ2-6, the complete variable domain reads GAGVSQSPRYKVTKRGQDVTLRCDPISSHATLYWYQQALGQGPEFLTYFNYEAQPDKSGLPSDRFSAERPEGSISTLTIQRTEQRDSAMYRCASSPLISSGANVLTFGAGSRLTVL.

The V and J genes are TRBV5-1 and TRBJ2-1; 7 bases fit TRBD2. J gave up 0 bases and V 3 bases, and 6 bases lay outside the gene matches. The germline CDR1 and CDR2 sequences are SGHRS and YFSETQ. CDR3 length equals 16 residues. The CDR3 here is CASSSLGGSSYNEQFF. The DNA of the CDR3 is TGCGCCAGCAGCTCCTTAGGCGGGAGCTCCTACAATGAGCAGTTCTTC.

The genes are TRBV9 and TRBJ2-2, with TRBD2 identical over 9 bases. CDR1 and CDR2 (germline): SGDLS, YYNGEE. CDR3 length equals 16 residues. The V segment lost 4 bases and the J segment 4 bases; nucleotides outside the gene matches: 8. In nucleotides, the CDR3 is TGTGCCAGCAGCCTCACGGCTAGCGGGGCCACCGGGGAGCTGTTTTTT. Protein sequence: CASSLTASGATGELFF.

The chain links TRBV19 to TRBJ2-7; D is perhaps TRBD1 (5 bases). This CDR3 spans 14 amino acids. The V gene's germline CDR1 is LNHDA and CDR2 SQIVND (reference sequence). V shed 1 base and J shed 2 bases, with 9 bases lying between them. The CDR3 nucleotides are TGTGCCAGTAGTATAGGTTCAGGGACCTACGAGCAGTACTTC. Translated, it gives CASSIGSGTYEQYF.

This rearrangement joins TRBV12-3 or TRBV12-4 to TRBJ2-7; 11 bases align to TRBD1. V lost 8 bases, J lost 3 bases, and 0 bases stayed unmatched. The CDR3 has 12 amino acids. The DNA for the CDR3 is TGTGCCAGCGGGACAGGGGGCTACGAGCAGTACTTC. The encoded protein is CASGTGGYEQYF.

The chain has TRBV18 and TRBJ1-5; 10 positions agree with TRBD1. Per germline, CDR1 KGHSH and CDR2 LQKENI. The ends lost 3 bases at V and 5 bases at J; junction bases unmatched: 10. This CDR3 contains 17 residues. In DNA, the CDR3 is TGTGCCAGCTCACCGTTTGAGACAGGGGGCAACGATCAGCCCCAGCATTTT. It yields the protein CASSPFETGGNDQPQHF.

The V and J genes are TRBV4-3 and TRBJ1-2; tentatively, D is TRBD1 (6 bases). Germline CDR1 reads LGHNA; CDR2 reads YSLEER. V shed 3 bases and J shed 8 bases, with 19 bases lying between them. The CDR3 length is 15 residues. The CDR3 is CASSQHRPGGQGYTF. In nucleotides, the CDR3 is TGCGCCAGCAGCCAGCACAGACCGGGGGGACAAGGCTACACCTTC.

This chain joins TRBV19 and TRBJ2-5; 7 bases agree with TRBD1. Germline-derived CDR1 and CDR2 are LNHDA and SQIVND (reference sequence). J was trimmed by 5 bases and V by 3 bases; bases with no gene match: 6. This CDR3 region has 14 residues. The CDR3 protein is CASSISGRGETQYF. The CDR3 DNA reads TGTGCCAGTAGTATCTCGGGCAGGGGGGAGACCCAGTACTTC. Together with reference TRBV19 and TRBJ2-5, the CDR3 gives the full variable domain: DGGITQSPKYLFRKEGQNVTLSCEQNLNHDAMYWYRQDPGQGLRLIYYSQIVNDFQKGDIAEGYSVSREKKESFPLTVTSAQKNPTAFYLCASSISGRGETQYFGPGTRLLVL.

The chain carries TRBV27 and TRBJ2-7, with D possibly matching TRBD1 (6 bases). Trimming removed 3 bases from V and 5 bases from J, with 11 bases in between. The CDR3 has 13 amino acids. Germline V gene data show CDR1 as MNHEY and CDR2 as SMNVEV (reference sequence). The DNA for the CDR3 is TGTGCCAGCAGTTTCGCCAGGGGTGACGAGCAGTACTTC. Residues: CASSFARGDEQYF.

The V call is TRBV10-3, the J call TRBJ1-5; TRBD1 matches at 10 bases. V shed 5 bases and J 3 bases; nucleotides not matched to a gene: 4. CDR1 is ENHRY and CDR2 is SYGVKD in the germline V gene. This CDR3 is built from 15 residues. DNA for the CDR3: TGTGCCATCAGTTCCGGGACAGGGGTCAATCAGCCCCAGCATTTT. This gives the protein CAISSGTGVNQPQHF.

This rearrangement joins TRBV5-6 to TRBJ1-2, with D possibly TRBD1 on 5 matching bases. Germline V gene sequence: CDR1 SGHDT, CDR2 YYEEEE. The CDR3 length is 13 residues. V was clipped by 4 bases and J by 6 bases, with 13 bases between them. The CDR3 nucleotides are TGTGCCAGCAGCGCCGGACATCCAAATGGCTACACCTTC. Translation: CASSAGHPNGYTF.

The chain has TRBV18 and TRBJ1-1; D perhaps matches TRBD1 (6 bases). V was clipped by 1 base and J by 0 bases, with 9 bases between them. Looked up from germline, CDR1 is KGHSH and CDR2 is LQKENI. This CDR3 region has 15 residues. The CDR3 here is CASSPQRQVNTEAFF. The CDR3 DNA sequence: TGTGCCAGCTCACCACAGAGACAGGTGAACACTGAAGCTTTCTTT.

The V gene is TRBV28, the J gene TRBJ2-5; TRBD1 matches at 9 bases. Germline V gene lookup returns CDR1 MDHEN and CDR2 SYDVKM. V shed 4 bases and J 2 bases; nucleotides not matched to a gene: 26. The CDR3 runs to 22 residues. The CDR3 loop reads CASSSPRTLGTGPSNQQETQYF. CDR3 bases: TGTGCCAGCAGTTCACCCCGTACCCTCGGGACAGGGCCATCCAACCAACAAGAGACCCAGTACTTC.

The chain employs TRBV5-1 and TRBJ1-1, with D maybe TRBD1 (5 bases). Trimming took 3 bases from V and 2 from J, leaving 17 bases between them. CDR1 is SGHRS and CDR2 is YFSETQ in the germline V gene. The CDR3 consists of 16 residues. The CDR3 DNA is TGCGCCAGCAGCTGGAGACCGACAGAAACTAACACTGAAGCTTTCTTT. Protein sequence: CASSWRPTETNTEAFF.

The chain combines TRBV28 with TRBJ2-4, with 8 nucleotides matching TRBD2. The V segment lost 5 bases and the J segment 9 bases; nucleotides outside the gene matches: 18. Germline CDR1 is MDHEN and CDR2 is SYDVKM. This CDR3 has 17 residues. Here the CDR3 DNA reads TGTGCCAGCAGTGACCCGGAGGGCCGGGGGGGAAAAGGCATTCAGTACTTC. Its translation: CASSDPEGRGGKGIQYF.

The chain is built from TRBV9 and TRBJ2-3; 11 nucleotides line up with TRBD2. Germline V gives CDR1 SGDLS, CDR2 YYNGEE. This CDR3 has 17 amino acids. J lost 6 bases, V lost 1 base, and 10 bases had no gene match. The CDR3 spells CASSVTVSGRAVDTQYF. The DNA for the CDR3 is TGTGCCAGCAGCGTAACTGTTAGCGGGAGGGCCGTTGATACGCAGTATTTT. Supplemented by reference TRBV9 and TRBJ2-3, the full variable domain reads DSGVTQTPKHLITATGQRVTLRCSPRSGDLSVYWYQQSLDQGLQFLIQYYNGEERAKGNILERFSAQQFPDLHSELNLSSLELGDSALYFCASSVTVSGRAVDTQYFGPGTRLTVL.

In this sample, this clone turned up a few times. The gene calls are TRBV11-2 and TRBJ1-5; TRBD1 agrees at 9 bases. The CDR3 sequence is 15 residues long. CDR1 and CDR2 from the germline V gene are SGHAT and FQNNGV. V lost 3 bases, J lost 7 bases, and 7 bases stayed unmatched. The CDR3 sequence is CASSLGGQGHQPQHF. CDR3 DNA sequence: TGTGCCAGCAGCTTGGGGGGACAGGGCCACCAGCCCCAGCATTTT. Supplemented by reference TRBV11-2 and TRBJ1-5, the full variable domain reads EAGVAQSPRYKIIEKRQSVAFWCNPISGHATLYWYQQILGQGPKLLIQFQNNGVVDDSQLPKDRFSAERLKGVDSTLKIQPAKLEDSAVYLCASSLGGQGHQPQHFGDGTRLSIL.